Shown below are 19 T cell receptor beta chains from a single sample sequenced in a study of blood T cell repertoires in COVID-19. TCRdb's table, derived via immunoSEQ multiplex PCR, lists solely in-frame clones and lacks some. The table records about 160,000 clones, around 80% of them present only once. The sequenced sample consisted of PBMCs or T cells enriched from blood (not recorded which). The receptors originated from a woman in her 50s who had recovered from COVID-19.

V and J are TRBV6-1 and TRBJ1-4; 7 bases map to TRBD1. This CDR3 has 15 residues. With V trimmed by 2 bases and J by 5 bases, 5 bases remained unmatched. Looked up from germline, CDR1 is MNHNS and CDR2 is SASEGT. The DNA for the CDR3 is TGTGCCAGCAGTGAAACTCCGGGACAGAATGAAAAACTGTTTTTT. Encoded protein: CASSETPGQNEKLFF.

The V and J genes are TRBV5-1 and TRBJ1-3; the D is unclear. From germline, CDR1 is SGHRS and CDR2 YFSETQ. Trimming took 2 bases from V and 0 from J, leaving 6 bases between them. CDR3 size: 14 residues. CDR3: CASSFGSSGNTIYF. In DNA form, the CDR3 reads TGCGCCAGCAGCTTTGGGAGCTCTGGAAACACCATATATTTT.

The chain employs TRBV18 and TRBJ1-6; the D gene is possibly TRBD1 (5 bases). Trimming shortened V by 3 bases and J by 10 bases, and 13 bases separated the two germline ends. Germline values: CDR1 KGHSH, CDR2 LQKENI. The CDR3 sequence is 14 residues long. The CDR3 nucleotides are TGTGCCAGCTCACCCATCAGGGCTGAGTCACCCCTCCACTTT. As protein: CASSPIRAESPLHF.

The chain has TRBV11-1 and TRBJ1-6; the D gene is possibly TRBD1 (6 bases). Trimming stripped 4 bases from V and 9 bases from J, with 13 bases between. Germline CDR1 and CDR2: SGHAT and FQDESV (reference sequence). CDR3 length equals 14 residues. In nucleotides, the CDR3 is TGTGCCAGCAGCTCCGGACAGCAGAGTTCACCCCTCCACTTT. Translation gives CASSSGQQSSPLHF.

The gene calls are TRBV5-1 and TRBJ1-3; D may be TRBD1 (6 bases). Trimming took 0 bases from V and 0 from J, leaving 7 bases between them. CDR1 SGHRS and CDR2 YFSETQ come from the germline V gene. This CDR3 is built from 15 residues. CDR3 in DNA: TGCGCCAGCAGCTTGGGGACAGCCTCTGGAAACACCATATATTTT. Its translation: CASSLGTASGNTIYF.

This clone was detected only once. The V gene is TRBV4-3, the J gene TRBJ2-3, with TRBD1 matching 7 bases. CDR1 is LGHNA and CDR2 is YSLEER in the germline V gene. CDR3 length: 15 amino acids. Unmatched junction bases numbered 6, after V lost 2 bases and J lost 4 bases. The CDR3 reads CASSQQRGQSDTQYF. The CDR3, as DNA: TGCGCCAGCAGCCAACAACGGGGACAGTCAGATACGCAGTATTTT.

The V and J genes are TRBV7-2 and TRBJ2-1, with D hard to call. This CDR3 is built from 15 residues. The germline CDR1 and CDR2 sequences are SGHTA and FQGNSA. The ends were cut back, 2 bases at V and 0 bases at J, with 8 bases in the middle. The CDR3 region has the DNA TGTGCCAGCAGCTTAACGGGTTTCTCCTACAATGAGCAGTTCTTC. Protein product: CASSLTGFSYNEQFF.

The V call is TRBV4-2, the J call TRBJ1-1; 9 nucleotides align to TRBD1. The CDR3 covers 14 residues. From germline, CDR1 is LGHNA and CDR2 YNFKEQ. Losses at the gene ends were 4 bases for V and 11 bases for J; bases not matched to a gene: 11. DNA of the CDR3: TGTGCCAGCAGCCGGGAGGGGGGACAGGGCGGGGCTTTCTTT. Its translation is CASSREGGQGGAFF.

This chain joins TRBV5-4 and TRBJ2-7, with 9 bases matching TRBD1. The CDR3 has 16 amino acids. V trimming: 8 bases; J trimming: 1 base; junction bases outside the gene matches: 13. Germline V gene sequence: CDR1 SGHNT, CDR2 YYREEE (reference sequence). CDR3 DNA: TGTGCCAGTCACCGGGGGACCGGGACAGGGTCCTACGAGCAGTACTTC. This encodes CASHRGTGTGSYEQYF.

The chain uses TRBV9 and TRBJ2-1, with a tentative D call TRBD2 (6 bases). V was pared by 7 bases and J by 6 bases, with 17 bases between. The CDR3 loop spans 14 amino acids. The germline gives CDR1 SGDLS, CDR2 YYNGEE. In nucleotides, the CDR3 is TGTGCCAGCCGAGGAGGGCCAGACCCCAATGAGCAGTTCTTC. It is translated as CASRGGPDPNEQFF.

V is TRBV25-1 and J is TRBJ2-3; the D gene is possibly TRBD2 (6 bases). There are 15 residues in the CDR3. V was clipped by 8 bases and J by 0 bases, with 15 bases between them. Germline values: CDR1 MGHDK, CDR2 SYGVNS. This CDR3 reads CASSSRGSSTDTQYF. The CDR3 nucleotides read TGTGCCAGCTCTTCTCGGGGGTCGAGCACAGATACGCAGTATTTT.

This sequence joins TRBV25-1 and TRBJ1-4; D gene uncertain. CDR1 and CDR2 (germline): MGHDK, SYGVNS. Between the trimmed V and J ends, which lost 3 bases and 8 bases, there was a span of 13 bases. This CDR3 region has 14 residues. For the CDR3, the DNA is TGTGCCAGCAGTGACAGGTTTGCGGGAGAAAAACTGTTTTTT. It encodes CASSDRFAGEKLFF.

The rearrangement uses TRBV29-1 and TRBJ1-4; TRBD1 matches at 10 bases. Germline V gives CDR1 SQVTM, CDR2 ANQGSEA. V lost 7 bases and J lost 8; bases outside the gene matches: 4. The length of the CDR3 is 12 residues. For the CDR3, the DNA is TGCAGCGCCCGACAGGGGGCGGAAAAACTGTTTTTT. Amino acid sequence: CSARQGAEKLFF.

The DNA of the CDR3 is TGTGCCAGCGGTCTAGCGGGAGTCTACGAGCAGTACTTC. Translated: CASGLAGVYEQYF. V gene TRBV27 combines with J gene TRBJ2-7, with 10 bases lining up with TRBD2. The ends lost 8 bases at V and 3 bases at J; junction bases unmatched: 4. Germline CDR1 and CDR2: MNHEY and SMNVEV (reference sequence). The CDR3 contains 13 residues.

The chain carries TRBV19 and TRBJ2-1; 7 nucleotides line up with TRBD1. CDR3 size: 15 residues. The J segment lost 12 bases and the V segment lost 10 bases, leaving 21 bases of the junction unmatched. Germline V gene data show CDR1 as LNHDA and CDR2 as SQIVND (reference sequence). The CDR3 spells CATQNTGTASARQFF. The CDR3 region has the DNA TGTGCCACTCAAAATACTGGGACAGCATCGGCTCGGCAGTTCTTC.

The chain uses TRBV11-2 and TRBJ2-1; the D gene is possibly TRBD2 (5 bases). V was trimmed by 3 bases and J by 0 bases, leaving 12 bases between them. In germline, CDR1 is SGHAT, CDR2 FQNNGV. This CDR3 has 16 residues. The CDR3 sequence is CASSLRAAGSYNEQFF. CDR3 nucleotides: TGTGCCAGCAGCTTGAGGGCGGCGGGCTCCTACAATGAGCAGTTCTTC.

J is TRBJ2-1 and V is TRBV3-1 (or the pseudogene TRBV3-2); 9 positions agree with TRBD2. Trimming at V came to 4 bases and at J to 9 bases, leaving 7 bases not matched to a gene. Looked up from germline, CDR1 is LGHDT and CDR2 is YNNKEL (reference sequence). CDR3 length: 14 residues. The CDR3 sequence is CASSLPGREGEQFF. As DNA, the CDR3 is TGTGCCAGCAGCCTTCCGGGGCGGGAGGGTGAGCAGTTCTTC.

The chain employs TRBV4-3 and TRBJ1-6; a weak D match, TRBD1 (5 bases). Trimming took 4 bases from V and 7 from J, leaving 11 bases between them. Germline V CDR1 and CDR2: LGHNA, YSLEER. The length of the CDR3 is 14 residues. The CDR3 sequence: CASSPAWGNSPLHF. The CDR3 coding sequence is TGCGCCAGCAGCCCCGCCTGGGGCAATTCACCCCTCCACTTT.

This chain links TRBV6-1 with TRBJ2-5; 8 bases agree with TRBD2. Germline lookup yields CDR1 MNHNS and CDR2 SASEGT. The CDR3 sequence is 16 residues long. The V segment lost 2 bases and the J segment 4 bases; nucleotides outside the gene matches: 9. The CDR3 loop reads CASSERAGAVGETQYF. CDR3 bases: TGTGCCAGCAGTGAAAGAGCGGGAGCGGTGGGAGAGACCCAGTACTTC.